These T cell receptor beta chains were read from a single sample in a study of human T cells and chemical hapten exposure. TCRdb processed the RACE reads anew with MiXCR; each CDR3 protein has one entry. Among approximately 90,000 distinct CDR3 sequences listed, approximately 13% were seen once. Here the sequenced sample was whole blood, taken in connection with sensitization to the hapten diphenylcyclopropenone (DPC). The receptors originated from a middle-aged woman with alopecia areata. Some clones in this sample may be carry-over from other donors' samples. The CDR3 runs from the conserved cysteine through the conserved F or W. Each record gives: clone size, J gene, V gene, D gene, CDR3 protein, CDR3 DNA. A D gene is named only where the DNA matches it firmly. Only some rows state a clone size, as once, few, many or a class for expanded clones.

size: many; J: TRBJ2-5; V: TRBV5-1; D: -; CDR3: CASSGRTAKETQYF; DNA: TGCGCCAGCAGCGGAAGGACAGCTAAGGAGACCCAGTACTTC
size: -; J: TRBJ2-1; V: TRBV7-2; D: -; CDR3: CASSLALIAGRSNEQFF; DNA: TGTGCCAGCAGCTTAGCGCTCATTGCGGGCAGGAGTAATGAGCAGTTCTTC
size: many; J: TRBJ2-3; V: TRBV28; D: -; CDR3: CASTHFGGGRGSTDTQYF; DNA: TGTGCCAGCACCCATTTCGGAGGCGGACGCGGTAGCACAGATACGCAGTATTTT
size: few; J: TRBJ2-3; V: TRBV5-4; D: -; CDR3: CASSSTTRSSTQYF; DNA: TGTGCCAGCAGCTCCACGACGCGGTCTTCTACGCAGTATTTT
size: few; J: TRBJ2-2; V: TRBV15; D: -; CDR3: CATSDLIASPPGAGELFF; DNA: TGTGCCACCAGCGATCTGATAGCTTCTCCCCCAGGGGCCGGGGAGCTGTTTTTT
size: many; J: TRBJ2-3; V: TRBV5-5; D: TRBD1; CDR3: CASSPTGTGRTTDTQYF; DNA: TGTGCCAGCAGCCCAACCGGGACAGGGAGGACGACAGATACGCAGTATTTT
size: -; J: TRBJ2-3; V: TRBV3-1; D: -; CDR3: CASSQGPATDTQYF; DNA: TGTGCCAGCAGCCAAGGGCCAGCCACAGATACGCAGTATTTT
size: -; J: TRBJ1-6; V: TRBV7-9; D: -; CDR3: CASSKTGGGPPLHF; DNA: TGTGCCAGCAGCAAGACCGGGGGCGGGCCACCCCTCCACTTT
size: few; J: TRBJ2-7; V: TRBV27; D: -; CDR3: CASSLSHPFYEQYF; DNA: TGTGCCAGCAGTTTATCTCATCCATTCTACGAGCAGTACTTC
size: few; J: TRBJ2-7; V: TRBV11-2; D: -; CDR3: CASSSLPTARGFYEQYF; DNA: TGTGCCAGCAGCTCCCTCCCAACAGCCAGGGGCTTCTACGAGCAGTACTTC
size: -; J: TRBJ2-3; V: TRBV9; D: -; CDR3: CASKTDRQYF; DNA: TGTGCCAGCAAAACCGATAGACAGTATTTT
size: few; J: TRBJ2-3; V: TRBV7-2; D: -; CDR3: CASSGGAGSDTQYF; DNA: TGTGCCAGCAGCGGCGGGGCGGGTTCGGATACGCAGTATTTT
size: many; J: TRBJ2-3; V: TRBV7-2; D: -; CDR3: CASSLDRASQGGEDTQYF; DNA: TGTGCCAGCAGCTTAGACCGGGCTTCGCAGGGCGGGGAAGATACGCAGTATTTT
size: -; J: TRBJ2-3; V: TRBV4-2; D: -; CDR3: CASSQDVRFTDTQYF; DNA: TGTGCCAGCAGCCAAGACGTAAGATTCACAGATACGCAGTATTTT
size: many; J: TRBJ1-5; V: TRBV28; D: TRBD1; CDR3: CASSPGTGDQPQHF; DNA: TGTGCCAGCAGTCCCGGGACAGGGGATCAGCCCCAGCATTTT
size: few; J: TRBJ1-6; V: TRBV6-6; D: -; CDR3: CASSSNRERNSPLHF; DNA: TGTGCCAGCAGTTCGAACAGGGAGCGAAATTCACCCCTCCACTTT
size: few; J: TRBJ2-4; V: TRBV5-6; D: TRBD1; CDR3: CASSLRGTGWNIQYF; DNA: TGTGCCAGCAGCTTGAGGGGGACAGGGTGGAACATTCAGTACTTC
size: few; J: TRBJ2-7; V: TRBV5-5; D: TRBD1; CDR3: CASSFLRDRTYEQYF; DNA: TGTGCCAGCAGCTTTCTCCGGGACAGGACCTACGAGCAGTACTTC
size: -; J: TRBJ1-1; V: TRBV5-1; D: -; CDR3: CASSFGGMNTEAFF; DNA: TGCGCCAGCAGCTTCGGAGGGATGAACACTGAAGCTTTCTTT
size: many; J: TRBJ2-6; V: TRBV28; D: -; CDR3: CASSLYSGANVLTF; DNA: TGTGCCAGCAGTTTATACTCTGGGGCCAACGTCCTGACTTTC
size: few; J: TRBJ2-1; V: TRBV29-1; D: -; CDR3: CSVVGFPYNEQFF; DNA: TGCAGCGTTGTAGGTTTCCCCTACAATGAGCAGTTCTTC
size: -; J: TRBJ1-1; V: TRBV18; D: -; CDR3: CASSPPGGPNTEAFF; DNA: TGTGCCAGCTCACCACCGGGAGGGCCGAACACTGAAGCTTTCTTT
size: many; J: TRBJ1-5; V: TRBV6-6; D: TRBD1; CDR3: CASGDRGYQPQHF; DNA: TGTGCCAGCGGAGACAGGGGCTATCAGCCCCAGCATTTT
size: -; J: TRBJ2-7; V: TRBV6-5; D: -; CDR3: CASSTPLSGSYEQYF; DNA: TGTGCCAGCAGTACCCCCCTTTCTGGATCCTACGAGCAGTACTTC
size: -; J: TRBJ2-7; V: TRBV7-9; D: -; CDR3: CASSLIWIGYEQYF; DNA: TGTGCCAGCAGCTTAATCTGGATCGGTTACGAGCAGTACTTC
size: -; J: TRBJ2-1; V: TRBV10-2; D: -; CDR3: CASSESTPWDEQFF; DNA: TGCGCCAGCAGTGAGTCGACTCCGTGGGATGAGCAGTTCTTC
size: few; J: TRBJ1-1; V: TRBV3-1; D: -; CDR3: CASSQGPGVAAFF; DNA: TGTGCCAGCAGCCAAGGTCCCGGGGTTGCAGCTTTCTTT
size: few; J: TRBJ2-7; V: TRBV5-1; D: TRBD1; CDR3: CASSFPTRTGNVRLGAYEQYF; DNA: TGCGCCAGCAGCTTCCCTACTAGGACAGGGAACGTCCGTCTGGGAGCCTACGAGCAGTACTTC
size: few; J: TRBJ2-4; V: TRBV4-1; D: -; CDR3: CASSIVAKNIQYF; DNA: TGCGCCAGCAGCATTGTAGCCAAAAACATTCAGTACTTC
size: few; J: TRBJ1-5; V: TRBV2; D: -; CDR3: CASSPGMNQPQHF; DNA: TGTGCCAGCAGCCCGGGGATGAATCAGCCCCAGCATTTT
size: few; J: TRBJ2-7; V: TRBV3-1; D: TRBD2; CDR3: CASSRTSVAYEQYF; DNA: TGTGCCAGCAGCCGTACTAGCGTTGCCTACGAGCAGTACTTC
size: few; J: TRBJ2-1; V: TRBV6-1; D: TRBD1; CDR3: CAARTGGNNEQFF; DNA: TGTGCCGCCCGGACAGGGGGAAACAATGAGCAGTTCTTC
size: -; J: TRBJ2-7; V: TRBV28; D: -; CDR3: CATTKGAYEQYF; DNA: TGTGCCACCACTAAGGGGGCCTACGAGCAGTACTTC
size: few; J: TRBJ2-2; V: TRBV11-2; D: -; CDR3: CASSLLRLSLYTGELFF; DNA: TGTGCCAGCAGCTTATTAAGGCTTTCTTTATACACCGGGGAGCTGTTTTTT
size: -; J: TRBJ1-5; V: TRBV29-1; D: -; CDR3: CSVGRGDGNQPQHF; DNA: TGCAGCGTTGGACGGGGGGATGGCAATCAGCCCCAGCATTTT